This TCR beta chain stems from a study of blood T cells in healthy people across ages. This clonotype was recorded many times. This CDR3 spans 15 amino acids. The V end was cut by 5 bases, the J end by 3 bases, with 17 bases between. Per the germline V gene, CDR1 is SGHTA and CDR2 is FQGNSA. Primed by a sample-barcoded 5' primer and a J-beta primer mix, a second PCR proceeded for about 7 to 11 cycles. TCRdb re-called the 5' RACE reads with MiXCR, one entry per CDR3 protein. The sample yields some 1.7 million distinct CDR3 sequences, 28% seen once. The rearrangement joins TRBV7-2 to TRBJ2-7; D uncertain. Sequences were obtained from blood. The TCR sequence derives from a woman aged 25 to 39 in good health. The CDR3: CASSRMTANSYEQYF. CDR3 sequence (DNA): TGTGCCAGCAGCCGGATGACGGCGAACAGCTACGAGCAGTACTTC.